The subject of this entry is one T cell receptor beta chain. Its antigen remains unidentified. At one of its ends the junction is not consistent with the germline gene, which may arise from a read error. RNA was extracted from bulk tissue without any cell sorting. This non-tumor lung sample came from over 3 cm beyond the tumor edge. The data belong to a study of tumor and adjacent non-tumor tissue in lung cancer. Study-level background: There were 11 to 13 adenocarcinoma, a couple of squamous cell carcinoma and 1 small cell lung cancer cases. Each sample yielded roughly 4.2 million productive TCRbeta reads on average. Regarding the study as a whole: Tumor TCR diversity, when higher, was linked to shorter survival. Tumor repertoires had a smaller top 100 clone share than normal lung.

The CDR3 is made up of 17 amino acids. CDR1 is SGHAT, CDR2 FQNNGV, per germline. A modified ARM-PCR protocol with three rounds of nested PCR amplified TCRbeta. TCRdb used MiXCR to reprocess the multiplex PCR reads, holding one entry per CDR3 protein. The sample holds under 85,000 distinct CDR3 sequences, over 60% seen once. The chain carries TRBV11-2 and TRBJ2-1, with 9 positions matching TRBD2. Sequenced: distant non-tumor lung tissue. The TCR originated in a man between 70 and 80 years old with non-small cell lung cancer. The CDR3: CTSSTMLAGTFVNEQFF. The CDR3 nucleotides are TGTACCAGCAGCACCATGCTAGCGGGGACGTTTGTCAATGAACAGTTCTTC.